These 13 T cell receptor beta chains were sequenced from one sample in a study of blood T cells in healthy people across ages. For the second PCR, which ran for roughly 6 to 11 cycles, a sample-barcoded 5' primer and a J-beta primer mix were used. Each CDR3 protein is one row after TCRdb ran MiXCR on the 5' RACE reads. The data contain around 1.5 million distinct CDR3 sequences, about 32% of them singletons. The sequenced sample consisted of blood. The receptors were gathered from a woman in her 30s in good health.

This clonotype was seen more than once but under ten times. The chain joins TRBV20-1 to TRBJ2-7; D might be TRBD2 (6 bases). Germline-derived CDR1 and CDR2 are DFQATT and SNEGSKA (reference sequence). The CDR3 totals 15 residues. V was trimmed by 3 bases and J by 2 bases, leaving 17 bases between them. CDR3: CSARDPGLGPYEQYF. CDR3 coding DNA: TGCAGTGCTAGGGACCCGGGACTGGGCCCCTACGAGCAGTACTTC.

This clonotype was seen a handful of times. The chain carries TRBV3-1 and TRBJ1-6; D gene uncertain. This CDR3 has 16 residues. With 1 base removed from V and 5 bases from J, the gap between germline ends came to 12 bases. Looked up from germline, CDR1 is LGHDT and CDR2 is YNNKEL (reference sequence). The CDR3 nucleotides are TGTGCCAGCAGCCAAGTTGAGTGGTTCCATAATTCACCCCTCCACTTT. Amino acid sequence: CASSQVEWFHNSPLHF.

With regard to this clonotype: Germline is not matched at one junction end, which may reflect a read error. The chain has TRBV5-1 and TRBJ1-6; maybe TRBD1 (5 bases). The CDR3 loop spans 14 amino acids. Germline values: CDR1 SGHRS, CDR2 YFSETQ. The CDR3 nucleotides read TGCGCCCGCAGCTTGGCGGGGGGTGATTCACCCCTCCACTTT. Its translation is CARSLAGGDSPLHF.

The table lists this clonotype with a few counts. The chain combines TRBV9 with TRBJ1-1, with D possibly matching TRBD1 (6 bases). This CDR3 has 15 amino acids. The germline CDR1 and CDR2 sequences are SGDLS and YYNGEE. Deletions cut 0 bases from V and 2 bases from J, with 11 bases between. DNA for the CDR3: TGTGCCAGCAGCGTAGGAAAGGGGGGAAACACTGAAGCTTTCTTT. Translating gives CASSVGKGGNTEAFF. Looking up the rest from reference TRBV9 and TRBJ1-1 gives the full variable domain: DSGVTQTPKHLITATGQRVTLRCSPRSGDLSVYWYQQSLDQGLQFLIQYYNGEERAKGNILERFSAQQFPDLHSELNLSSLELGDSALYFCASSVGKGGNTEAFFGQGTRLTVV.

J is TRBJ2-1 and V is TRBV4-1; 13 nucleotides agree with TRBD2. Germline CDR1 MGHRA, CDR2 YSYEKL. V shed 1 base, J shed 5 bases, and the junction held 2 bases outside the gene matches. This CDR3 is built from 16 residues. The CDR3 nucleotides are TGCGCCAGCAGCCAAGGGGGACTAGCGGGGCACAATGAGCAGTTCTTC. Protein product: CASSQGGLAGHNEQFF.

About this clonotype itself: A junction end diverges from the germline sequence, so it may reflect a read error. The CDR3 spells CASSWDRTGRNYSYTF. The CDR3 DNA reads TGCGCCAGCAGCTGGGACCGTACCGGAAGAAACTATAGCTACACCTTC. The gene calls are TRBV5-1 and TRBJ1-2; maybe TRBD1 (5 bases). Per the germline V gene, CDR1 is SGHRS and CDR2 is YFSETQ. CDR3 size: 16 residues.

This clonotype has a count of ten or more. The rearrangement joins TRBV20-1 to TRBJ2-5; tentative D call: TRBD2 (5 bases). CDR1 and CDR2 from the germline V gene are DFQATT and SNEGSKA (reference sequence). This CDR3 has 14 residues. Trimming took 2 bases from V and 5 from J, leaving 15 bases between them. The CDR3 bases are TGCAGTGCTAGAAGGGCTAGCATGTCGGAGACCCAGTACTTC. Protein product: CSARRASMSETQYF.

This clonotype was observed a handful of times. The V and J genes are TRBV9 and TRBJ2-6, with D unclear. CDR1 is SGDLS, CDR2 YYNGEE, per germline. The CDR3 contains 16 residues. Trimming shortened V by 4 bases and J by 0 bases, and 11 bases separated the two germline ends. DNA for the CDR3: TGTGCCAGCAGCCCGAATCCAGCCTCTGGGGCCAACGTCCTGACTTTC. This translates into CASSPNPASGANVLTF.

This clonotype came up a few times. The chain recombines TRBV15 with TRBJ1-5; 7 bases are shared with TRBD1. V lost 0 bases to trimming and J lost 6 bases; unmatched junction nucleotides: 5. This CDR3 has 15 amino acids. The germline V gene encodes CDR1 LNHNV and CDR2 YYDKDF (reference sequence). CDR3 coding DNA: TGTGCCACCAGCAGAGAGACAGGGATTAGTCAGCCCCAGCATTTT. Translation: CATSRETGISQPQHF.

This clonotype occurred a few times. The chain employs TRBV9 and TRBJ2-4; 8 nucleotides align to TRBD1. The last part of the DNA fits TRBJ2-7 better; the J call may be wrong. The length of the CDR3 is 12 residues. CDR1 and CDR2 from the germline V gene are SGDLS and YYNGEE. The DNA for the CDR3 is TGTGCCAGCAGCGGGACAGGGTTCGAGCAGTACTTC. Protein sequence: CASSGTGFEQYF.

This clonotype was seen a handful of times. The chain uses TRBV24-1 and TRBJ2-5, with 7 bases that match TRBD2. The CDR3 sequence is 13 residues long. With 4 bases clipped from V and 4 bases from J, the junction kept 2 bases outside the gene matches. CDR1 and CDR2 (germline): KGHDR, SFDVKD. The CDR3 here is CATSEPGGETQYF. The CDR3, as DNA: TGTGCCACCAGTGAGCCGGGAGGAGAGACCCAGTACTTC.

This sequence joins TRBV27 and TRBJ2-1, with 7 bases aligning to TRBD1. CDR3 length: 16 amino acids. V trimming: 7 bases; J trimming: 5 bases; junction bases outside the gene matches: 14. The germline gives CDR1 MNHEY, CDR2 SMNVEV (reference sequence). CDR3 in amino acids: CASTTYRGPAHNEQFF. In DNA form, the CDR3 reads TGTGCCAGCACTACCTACAGGGGACCAGCCCACAATGAGCAGTTCTTC.

This clonotype was observed many times. The rearrangement links TRBV6-2 or TRBV6-3 to TRBJ2-1; D is ambiguous. Germline CDR1 and CDR2: MNHEY and SVGEGT. This CDR3 is 12 amino acids long. V lost 8 bases to trimming and J lost 4 bases, with 9 bases between them. The CDR3 sequence is CASEDVYNEQFF. Here the CDR3 DNA reads TGTGCCAGCGAGGACGTGTACAATGAGCAGTTCTTC.